A single T cell receptor (beta chain) is shown here with its context. Its cognate antigen is unknown. The data are from a study of blood T cells in healthy people across ages. Every sample gave at least 5 micrograms of total RNA when it was extracted. With a J-beta primer mix and a sample-barcoded 5' primer, a second PCR ran about 6 to 11 cycles. Via MiXCR, TCRdb re-called the 5' RACE reads, giving one row per CDR3 protein. The profile shows about 1,600,000 distinct CDR3 sequences, about 40% of them singletons. Germline assignment: CDR1 SGHTA and CDR2 FQGNSA. The germline V and J ends were trimmed by 5 bases and 3 bases, with 16 bases remaining between them. The CDR3 extends over 15 amino acids. The study, taken as a whole, reports: Observed TCR beta diversity per million T cells went down as age went up. This fall followed a roughly linear course with age.

The rearrangement uses TRBV7-2 and TRBJ2-5; either TRBD1 or TRBD2 may supply D (5 bases each). Sequences were obtained from blood. This TCR was recovered from a young woman in good health. DNA of the CDR3: TGTGCCAGCAGCCCCCATGGGGGAGTAAAAGAGACCCAGTACTTC. It is translated as CASSPHGGVKETQYF.